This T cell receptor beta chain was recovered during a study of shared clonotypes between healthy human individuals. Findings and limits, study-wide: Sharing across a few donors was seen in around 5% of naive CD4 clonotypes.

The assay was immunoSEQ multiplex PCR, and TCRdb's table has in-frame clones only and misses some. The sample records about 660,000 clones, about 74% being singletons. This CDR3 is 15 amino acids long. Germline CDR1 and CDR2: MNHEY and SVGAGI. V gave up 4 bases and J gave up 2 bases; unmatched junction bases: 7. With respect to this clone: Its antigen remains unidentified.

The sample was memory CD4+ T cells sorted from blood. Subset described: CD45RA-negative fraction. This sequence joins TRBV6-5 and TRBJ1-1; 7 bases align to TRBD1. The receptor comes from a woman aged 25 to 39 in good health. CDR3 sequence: CASSSTGTANTEAFF. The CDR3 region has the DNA TGTGCCAGCAGTTCCACCGGGACAGCCAACACTGAAGCTTTCTTT.